The clone carrying this TCR beta chain occurred once. Sequencing used cDNA as its template, made by extracting RNA and reverse transcribing it. Sequencing was performed with immunoSEQ multiplex PCR; in TCRdb, only in-frame clones are kept and a portion is missing. The data contain around 82,000 clones, 45% to 60% of them seen just once; the ten biggest clones take up roughly 5.6%. The data originate from a study of CD8+ T cells in alopecia areata. Sequencing was performed on NKG2D-high CD8+ T cells sorted from blood. The sequence was collected from a human donor with alopecia areata.

CDR3 DNA: TGTGCCAGCAGGTCGGACGGAGAGCAGTTCTTC. Translating it yields CASRSDGEQFF. The chain links TRBV5-6 to TRBJ2-1; D remains unclear. V was shortened by 5 bases and J by 10 bases, with 10 bases between the two germline ends. CDR3 length: 11 amino acids. Germline lookup yields CDR1 SGHDT and CDR2 YYEEEE.